What follows describes a single T cell receptor beta chain. Primers: 60 Vbeta forward and 13 Jbeta reverse. Generated by immunoSEQ multiplex PCR, the TCRdb table keeps only in-frame clones and is missing some. This sample has fewer than 150,000 clones, with about 80% found just once. This entry is derived from a study of cytomegalovirus exposure and HLA in healthy donors. Study as a whole: Of the donors genotyped, several hundred in all, around 76% fell in the Caucasian-associated ancestry cluster.

The sample was PBMCs. The sequence derives from a man in his 60s in good health and CMV-seropositive.

CDR3 loop: CASSESLQPQHF. The CDR3 DNA is TGCGCCAGCAGTGAGTCCCTTCAGCCCCAGCATTTT. The V call is TRBV10-1, the J call TRBJ1-5; D uncertain. V was clipped by 0 bases and J by 6 bases, with 3 bases between them. The CDR3 runs 12 residues. Per the germline V gene, CDR1 is WNHNN and CDR2 is SYGVQD (reference sequence).